The present T cell receptor beta chain was sequenced within a study of cytomegalovirus exposure and HLA in healthy donors. Study-wide results and limits: Both high specificity and high sensitivity reportedly marked the classifier's diagnosis of cytomegalovirus status. Researchers reported in a later analysis that a missense DCLRE1C variant was tied to TCR beta V- and J-gene trimming. Under in vitro conditions, a few CMV-associated chains were confirmed as specific for CMV antigens. It was likely that a cluster of highly shared sequence variants was a sequencing artifact.

Primers for the PCR totalled 60 Vbeta and 13 Jbeta. Profiled with immunoSEQ multiplex PCR; TCRdb holds only in-frame clones, not every one. Among approximately 150,000 clones, roughly 79% were seen once, and the ten largest hold roughly 0.99%. This CDR3 region has 15 residues. Germline CDR1 reads SGHRS; CDR2 reads YFSETQ. The V gene end was trimmed by 3 bases and the J gene end by 2 bases; junction bases not matched to a gene: 5. In regard to this clone: Its target is unknown.

The sequencing input was PBMCs. The TCR was taken from a woman aged 40 to 50 in good health and CMV-seronegative. The V and J genes are TRBV5-1 and TRBJ2-3; 8 bases line up with TRBD1. Here the CDR3 DNA reads TGCGCCAGCAGCTCACAGGGGGTATACACAGATACGCAGTATTTT. Amino acids: CASSSQGVYTDTQYF.